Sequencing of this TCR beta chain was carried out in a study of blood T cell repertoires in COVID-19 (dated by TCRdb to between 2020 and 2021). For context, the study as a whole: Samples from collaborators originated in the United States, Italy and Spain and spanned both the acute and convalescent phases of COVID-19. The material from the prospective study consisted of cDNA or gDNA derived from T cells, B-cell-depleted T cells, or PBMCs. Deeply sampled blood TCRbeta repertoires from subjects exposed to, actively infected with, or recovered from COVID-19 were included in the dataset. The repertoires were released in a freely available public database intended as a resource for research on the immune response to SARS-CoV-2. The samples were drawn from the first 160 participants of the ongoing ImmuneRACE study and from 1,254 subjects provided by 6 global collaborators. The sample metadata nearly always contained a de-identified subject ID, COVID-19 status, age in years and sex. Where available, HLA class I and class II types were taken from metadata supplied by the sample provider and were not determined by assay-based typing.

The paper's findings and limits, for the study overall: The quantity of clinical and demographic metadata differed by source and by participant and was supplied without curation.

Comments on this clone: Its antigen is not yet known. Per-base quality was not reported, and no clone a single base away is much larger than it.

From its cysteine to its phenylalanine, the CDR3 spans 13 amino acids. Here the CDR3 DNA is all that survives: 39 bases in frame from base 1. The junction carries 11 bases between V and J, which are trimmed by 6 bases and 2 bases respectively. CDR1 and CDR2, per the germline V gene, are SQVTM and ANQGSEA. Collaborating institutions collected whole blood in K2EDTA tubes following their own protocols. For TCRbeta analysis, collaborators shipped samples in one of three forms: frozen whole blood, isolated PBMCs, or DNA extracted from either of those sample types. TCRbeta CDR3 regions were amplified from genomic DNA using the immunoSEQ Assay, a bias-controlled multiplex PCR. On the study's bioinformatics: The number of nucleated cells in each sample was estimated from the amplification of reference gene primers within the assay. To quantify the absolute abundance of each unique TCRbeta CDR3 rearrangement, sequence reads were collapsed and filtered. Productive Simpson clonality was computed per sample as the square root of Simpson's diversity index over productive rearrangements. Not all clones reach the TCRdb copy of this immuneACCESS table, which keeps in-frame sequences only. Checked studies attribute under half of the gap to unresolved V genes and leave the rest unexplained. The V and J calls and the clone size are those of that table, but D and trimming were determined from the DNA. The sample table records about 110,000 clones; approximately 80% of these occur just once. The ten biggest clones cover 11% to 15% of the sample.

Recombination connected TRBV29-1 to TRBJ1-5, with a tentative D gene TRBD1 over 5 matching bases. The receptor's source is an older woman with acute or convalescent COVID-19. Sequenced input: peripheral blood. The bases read TGCAGCGTAGCCACAGGTGGCAATCAGCCCCAGCATTTT. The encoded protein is CSVATGGNQPQHF.